The rows below give T cell receptor beta chains drawn from one sample of a study of CD8 T cells in ankylosing spondylitis. TCRdb itself ran the 5' RACE reads through MiXCR, one entry per CDR3 protein. The table has around 150,000 distinct CDR3 sequences, about 32% seen once. The sequenced sample was synovial fluid, either unsorted or a sorted T cell fraction (not recorded which). These receptors were obtained from a male donor with ankylosing spondylitis. CDR3s include the opening cysteine and the closing phenylalanine or tryptophan. The D gene is left open where the match is weak. Expanded clones get a size class; other rows say once, few or many, or leave the size out.

cdr3_nt cdr3_aa clone_size d_call j_call v_call
TGTGCCACCAGCTCTGGTACTTACAATGAGCAGTTCTTC CATSSGTYNEQFF few . TRBJ2-1 TRBV24-1
TGTGCCAGCAGCCAAGAAATCGTGACAGATACGCAGTATTTT CASSQEIVTDTQYF few . TRBJ2-3 TRBV3-1
TGTGCCAGCAGCCCTTCCGGGGCCCTCTCTGGAAACACCATATATTTT CASSPSGALSGNTIYF . . TRBJ1-3 TRBV7-8
TGTGCCAGCAGTTACCCGCGGGACGTCCGAAATCAGCCCCAGCATTTT CASSYPRDVRNQPQHF . . TRBJ1-5 TRBV6-5
TGTGCCAGCAGCAAGCTCGGGGGAGGAACAGATACGCAGTATTTT CASSKLGGGTDTQYF few . TRBJ2-3 TRBV28
TGTGCCAGCAGTGAAGGTCGGGGCGGTTTGAACACTGAAGCTTTCTTT CASSEGRGGLNTEAFF . . TRBJ1-1 TRBV6-1
TGTGCCAGCAGCCCCGATCGAGCCAAAAACATTCAGTACTTC CASSPDRAKNIQYF many . TRBJ2-4 TRBV11-2
TGCGCCAGCAGCATCTCCGGGACAGGGGGAGATGGCTACACCTTC CASSISGTGGDGYTF . TRBD1 TRBJ1-2 TRBV5-1
TGCGCCAGCAGCACCACAGGGGGCCTTGGGGCTTTCTTT CASSTTGGLGAFF few TRBD1 TRBJ1-1 TRBV5-1
TGTGCCAGTATGCGTGGTGGACGGACTAATGAAAAACTGTTTTTT CASMRGGRTNEKLFF . . TRBJ1-4 TRBV19
TGTGCCAGCAGCTTACGGGGACAGGCCTACAATGAGCAGTTCTTC CASSLRGQAYNEQFF medium-sized TRBD1 TRBJ2-1 TRBV7-3